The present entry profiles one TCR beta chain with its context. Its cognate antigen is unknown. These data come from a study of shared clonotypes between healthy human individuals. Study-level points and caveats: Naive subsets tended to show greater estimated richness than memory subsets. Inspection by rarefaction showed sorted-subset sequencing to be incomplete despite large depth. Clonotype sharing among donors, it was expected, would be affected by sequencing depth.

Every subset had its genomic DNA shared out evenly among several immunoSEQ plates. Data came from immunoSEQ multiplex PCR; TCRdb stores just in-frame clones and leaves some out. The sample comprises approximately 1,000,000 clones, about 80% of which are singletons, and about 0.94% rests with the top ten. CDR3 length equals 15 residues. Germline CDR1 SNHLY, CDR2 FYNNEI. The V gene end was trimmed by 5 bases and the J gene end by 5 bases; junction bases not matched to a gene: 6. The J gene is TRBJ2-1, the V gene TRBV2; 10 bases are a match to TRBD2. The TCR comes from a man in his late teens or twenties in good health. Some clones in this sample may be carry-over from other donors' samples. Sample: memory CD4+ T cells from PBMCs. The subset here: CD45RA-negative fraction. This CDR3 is CASSYTSGENNEQFF. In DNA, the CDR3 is TGTGCCAGCAGTTACACTAGCGGGGAAAACAATGAGCAGTTCTTC.